Below, one T cell receptor (beta chain) is given with its context. The antigen is not known. V lost 0 bases, J lost 2 bases, and 12 bases lay in between. The CDR3 runs to 15 residues. Germline V lookup: CDR1 SGHRS, CDR2 YFSETQ. These data originate in a study of T cell repertoires in cytomegalovirus infection. Whole-study context: Public TCR beta signatures were indicative of both CMV infection and a matching HLA type. General observations from the study: Dominating the ex vivo response were TCR beta clonotypes that were CMV-specific and HLA-C-restricted. CMV carriers having the relevant HLA were flagged by cumulative public TCR beta family frequency.

TCRdb called the reads again in MiXCR, with one record for every CDR3 protein. The sample shows fewer than 350,000 distinct CDR3 sequences, about 27% of them seen only once. The rearrangement joins TRBV5-1 to TRBJ2-7, with D maybe TRBD1 (5 bases). Source: cultured PBMCs, taken from culture after CMV antigen stimulation. This TCR came from a human donor in good health (CMV status not recorded). Some clones in this sample may be carry-over from other donors' samples. The CDR3: CASSLGWGPTYEQYF. CDR3 DNA sequence: TGCGCCAGCAGCTTGGGATGGGGCCCTACCTACGAGCAGTACTTC.